The following is a T cell receptor beta chain sequence with its context. This clonotype occurred many times. The clone's antigen remains unknown. No base qualities exist here, and no much larger clone lies one base off it. This record belongs to a study of T cells after yellow fever vaccination (dated by TCRdb to between 2018 and 2021). As for the study more broadly: The SMART-Seq v4 Ultra Low Input RNA kit was used to prepare libraries from fractions with low cell numbers. To follow T-cell clones before and after primary and booster YFV17D yellow fever vaccination, bulk TCR alpha and beta repertoires were sequenced over time. Two healthy male donors made up the cohort, one aged 18 to 30 years and the other aged 30 to 40 years. Blood samples were taken at several timepoints before and after primary and secondary immunization, and bulk PBMC replicates and cell subsets were isolated. Points the paper makes about the study in general: Most clones expanded after primary vaccination were re-detected after the booster (about 96% of CD4 and about 88% of CD8), suggesting broad memory maintenance. A small fraction of clonotypes showed up in both the CD4 and CD8 compartments, probably as a result of convergent recombination. Only a couple of donors were included in the study, so the extent to which the findings can be generalized is limited. Computational filtering was needed because FACS-sorted repertoires could contain abundant contaminating clonotypes from the bulk population. The secondary T-cell response was found to be weaker but faster than the primary response, with a peak reached on day 5 rather than on day 15.

TCR cDNA was synthesized by 5'RACE template switching, which introduced a universal primer site and unique molecular identifiers. cDNA synthesis was primed from both the TCR alpha and TCR beta constant segments. Libraries were amplified in two PCR steps, with sample barcodes and sequencing adapters added in the second step. Libraries were sequenced on Illumina HiSeq 2500 (2x100 bp) or NovaSeq (2x150 bp). Turning to the authors' computational methods: Reads were demultiplexed and collapsed into UMI consensus sequences with MIGEC, and V(D)J alignment was performed with MiXCR. Vaccine-responding clonotypes were defined with edgeR using replicate PBMC samples, requiring FDR below 0.01 and a log2 fold change above 5 up to day 15. Each bulk clonotype was labeled CD4 or CD8 based on which sequenced repertoire, CD4 or CD8, contained the clonotype at higher abundance. Through fastp at Q25 and MiXCR, TCRdb rebuilt clones from the public reads, retaining in-frame beta chains. Each record represents a unique CDR3 protein, reported with the most common genes and DNA among its rows. These V and J calls are TCRdb output, not the study's own analysis. This sample holds about 500,000 distinct CDR3 sequences; 17% were observed only once. The top ten clonotypes cover 17% of the sample.

What this sample's treatment or condition label stands for: live attenuated yellow fever vaccine strain. At every blood-draw timepoint, two biological replicates of bulk PBMCs were collected. PBMCs were isolated from peripheral blood using a standard Ficoll-Paque protocol. TriZol was used to extract RNA from bulk PBMCs, CD4 and CD8 fractions, and dextramer-positive and dextramer-negative fractions. From the cysteine through the phenylalanine, the CDR3 covers 17 amino acids. Only the CDR3 DNA is retained, 51 bases long and in frame from the first base. Sequences SGDLS (CDR1) and YYNGEE (CDR2) are obtained from the germline V gene. Trimming accounts for 5 bases at V and 0 bases at J, while the number of junction bases matched to no gene is 12.

The source material was PBMCs, sampled 5 days after the first yellow fever vaccination. This receptor chain uses TRBV9 and TRBJ2-5, with 8 bases in between that match TRBD1. The TCR was taken from a man younger than 35 who received the YFV17D yellow fever vaccine. DNA sequence: TGTGCCAGCAGTCCTCCCTCAGGGGGCGTAAACCAAGAGACCCAGTACTTC. Its product reads: CASSPPSGGVNQETQYF.